This T cell receptor (beta chain) was sequenced during a study of cytomegalovirus exposure and HLA in healthy donors. CDR3 length: 13 residues. CDR1 is WNHNN and CDR2 is SYGVQD in the germline V gene (reference sequence). V lost 8 bases, J lost 4 bases, and 7 bases stayed unmatched. Some clones are missing from TCRdb's copy, which holds only in-frame ones; the method was immunoSEQ multiplex PCR. The sample gives 150,000 or so clones, about 91% of which show up once; 0.95% to 1.5% is in the top ten. The source of this sequence is a woman between 18 and 29 years old in good health and CMV-seronegative. V is TRBV10-1 and J is TRBJ1-1; 7 bases match TRBD1. Sequencing was carried out using PBMCs. The CDR3 spells CASRQGQGTEAFF. CDR3 nucleotides: TGCGCCAGCCGACAGGGTCAAGGCACTGAAGCTTTCTTT.